These 15 T cell receptor beta chains came from one sample sequenced in a study of shared clonotypes between healthy human individuals. Repertoires were generated with immunoSEQ multiplex PCR, while TCRdb's copy carries only in-frame clones and drops some. This sample yields roughly 1,100,000 clones, of which approximately 68% are seen a single time; about 1.5% belongs to the top ten. The sequencing sample was made of memory CD4+ T cells sorted from blood. Subset noted: CD45RA-negative fraction. The receptors originated from a man between 18 and 35 years old in good health.

The chain recombines TRBV7-9 with TRBJ1-2, with a tentative D call TRBD1 (6 bases). Germline assignment: CDR1 SEHNR and CDR2 FQNEAQ (reference sequence). The length of the CDR3 is 15 residues. V lost 1 base, J lost 3 bases, and 12 bases lay in between. The CDR3 DNA follows: TGTGCCAGCAGCTTAGGCGGGACACCGGACTATGGCTACACCTTC. It translates to CASSLGGTPDYGYTF.

The table lists this clone with many counts. Other DNA sequences of this sample code for an identical CDR3. The chain recombines TRBV5-4 with TRBJ2-5; D might be TRBD1 or TRBD2, each matching 5 bases. The CDR3 consists of 12 residues. CDR1 and CDR2 (germline): SGHNT, YYREEE (reference sequence). Trimming took 4 bases from V and 4 from J, leaving 8 bases between them. In DNA form, the CDR3 reads TGTGCCAGCAGCCGGGACCGAGAGACCCAGTACTTC. This sequence encodes CASSRDRETQYF.

In this sample, this clone turned up a few times. The rearrangement links TRBV18 to TRBJ2-3; TRBD1 agrees at 10 bases. The CDR3 loop spans 23 amino acids. Germline assignment: CDR1 KGHSH and CDR2 LQKENI. V lost 5 bases to trimming and J lost 1 base; unmatched junction nucleotides: 27. Here the CDR3 reads CASSTSGTGARGRVFAGTDTQYF. In DNA form, the CDR3 reads TGTGCCAGCTCAACGTCCGGGACAGGGGCCCGGGGCAGAGTTTTTGCCGGCACAGATACGCAGTATTTT.

In this sample, this clone turned up once. The sample contains more than one DNA sequence encoding this CDR3. V is TRBV19 and J is TRBJ2-3; TRBD2 matches 10 bases. The CDR3 loop spans 15 amino acids. Looked up from germline, CDR1 is LNHDA and CDR2 is SQIVND (reference sequence). The trim removed 5 bases at V and 0 bases at J, leaving 2 bases unmatched. CDR3: CASSQTSGSTDTQYF. The CDR3 coding sequence is TGTGCCAGTAGTCAGACTAGCGGGAGCACAGATACGCAGTATTTT.

This rearrangement joins TRBV9 to TRBJ1-1; D gene uncertain. The V end was cut by 1 base, the J end by 4 bases, with 14 bases between. Per germline, CDR1 SGDLS and CDR2 YYNGEE. The CDR3 is made up of 15 amino acids. The CDR3 loop is CASSVFETVGTEAFF. The CDR3 coding sequence is TGTGCCAGCAGCGTATTCGAGACTGTAGGCACTGAAGCTTTCTTT. Together with reference TRBV9 and TRBJ1-1, the CDR3 gives the full variable domain: DSGVTQTPKHLITATGQRVTLRCSPRSGDLSVYWYQQSLDQGLQFLIQYYNGEERAKGNILERFSAQQFPDLHSELNLSSLELGDSALYFCASSVFETVGTEAFFGQGTRLTVV.

The chain carries TRBV12-5 and TRBJ2-3; D remains ambiguous. The CDR3 extends over 16 amino acids. V dropped 11 bases and J dropped 0 bases, with 21 bases sitting between them. The V gene's germline CDR1 is LGHNT and CDR2 FRNRAP. CDR3 loop: CASLRGFVASTDTQYF. The CDR3 region has the DNA TGTGCTTCCCTAAGAGGTTTCGTGGCTAGCACAGATACGCAGTATTTT.

This chain connects TRBV14 to TRBJ2-2; D is undetermined. This CDR3 spans 14 amino acids. V was clipped by 1 base and J by 2 bases, with 5 bases between them. In germline, CDR1 is SGHDN, CDR2 FVKESK. The chain's CDR3 is CASSQVRNTGELFF. In nucleotides, the CDR3 is TGTGCCAGCAGCCAAGTCCGCAACACCGGGGAGCTGTTTTTT.

The gene calls are TRBV5-1 and TRBJ2-1, with D possibly matching TRBD1 (5 bases). Germline CDR1 reads SGHRS; CDR2 reads YFSETQ. Trimming took 0 bases from V and 1 from J, leaving 23 bases between them. The CDR3 sequence is 20 residues long. In nucleotides, the CDR3 is TGCGCCAGCAGCTTGGGAGGACAAGGAAACCCAAGGGGTTCCTACAATGAGCAGTTCTTC. Its protein is CASSLGGQGNPRGSYNEQFF.

This sequence joins TRBV6-1 and TRBJ2-7; 9 nucleotides line up with TRBD1. With V trimmed by 6 bases and J by 3 bases, 3 bases remained unmatched. CDR1 and CDR2 (germline): MNHNS, SASEGT. The CDR3 has 13 amino acids. The CDR3 DNA is TGTGCCAGCAGACTGACAGGGGGCTACGAGCAGTACTTC. Translating gives CASRLTGGYEQYF.

The chain couples TRBV23-1 to TRBJ2-7; 10 nucleotides agree with TRBD1. TRBV23-1 is annotated as an ORF whose role is uncertain. The junction had 9 bases not matched to a gene; V was cut back by 9 bases and J by 4 bases. CDR3 length: 14 amino acids. The chain's CDR3 is CARWSWTGGYEQYF. Here the CDR3 DNA reads TGCGCCAGGTGGAGTTGGACAGGGGGTTACGAGCAGTACTTC.

This clone was counted between two and nine times. V and J are TRBV5-1 and TRBJ2-3; 9 nucleotides line up with TRBD1. CDR1 is SGHRS and CDR2 is YFSETQ in the germline V gene. The V and J ends lost 1 base and 4 bases, in that order; junction bases with no gene match: 7. CDR3 size: 16 residues. The DNA of the CDR3 is TGCGCCAGCAGCTTGACCGGGACAGGGTTACCAGATACGCAGTATTTT. This gives the protein CASSLTGTGLPDTQYF. The full variable domain, rest sourced from reference TRBV5-1 and TRBJ2-3, is KAGVTQTPRYLIKTRGQQVTLSCSPISGHRSVSWYQQTPGQGLQFLFEYFSETQRNKGNFPGRFSGRQFSNSRSEMNVSTLELGDSALYLCASSLTGTGLPDTQYFGPGTRLTVL.

J is TRBJ1-1 and V is TRBV30, with D possibly being TRBD1 (6 bases). Trimming removed 4 bases from V and 7 bases from J, with 22 bases in between. The length of the CDR3 is 15 residues. Germline assignment: CDR1 GTSNPN and CDR2 SVGIG (reference sequence). The CDR3 sequence is CAWTTKITGTNEAFF. In DNA, the CDR3 is TGTGCCTGGACTACGAAGATTACAGGGACCAATGAAGCTTTCTTT.

This rearrangement joins TRBV10-1 to TRBJ2-2, with D unresolved. There are 15 residues in the CDR3. V was clipped by 0 bases and J by 6 bases, with 11 bases between them. CDR1 and CDR2 from the germline V gene are WNHNN and SYGVQD (reference sequence). CDR3 in amino acids: CASSESAEPSGELFF. The CDR3, as DNA: TGCGCCAGCAGTGAGTCAGCAGAACCATCCGGGGAGCTGTTTTTT.

The chain recombines TRBV5-8 with TRBJ1-4, with 10 bases identical to TRBD1. The ends lost 4 bases at V and 0 bases at J; junction bases unmatched: 3. The CDR3 is made up of 16 amino acids. The germline CDR1 and CDR2 sequences are SGHTS and YDEGEE. The CDR3 DNA sequence: TGTGCCAGCAGCCGGGGGACAGGGGCAACTAATGAAAAACTGTTTTTT. It is translated as CASSRGTGATNEKLFF.

The CDR3 bases are TGTGCCAGCAGGGTACAGGGCGCGGGAGAGCATCAGCCCCAGCATTTT. Its protein product is CASRVQGAGEHQPQHF. This sequence joins TRBV28 and TRBJ1-5, with D maybe TRBD1 (6 bases). V was shortened by 6 bases and J by 5 bases, with 20 bases between the two germline ends. Looked up from germline, CDR1 is MDHEN and CDR2 is SYDVKM. The CDR3 loop spans 16 amino acids.